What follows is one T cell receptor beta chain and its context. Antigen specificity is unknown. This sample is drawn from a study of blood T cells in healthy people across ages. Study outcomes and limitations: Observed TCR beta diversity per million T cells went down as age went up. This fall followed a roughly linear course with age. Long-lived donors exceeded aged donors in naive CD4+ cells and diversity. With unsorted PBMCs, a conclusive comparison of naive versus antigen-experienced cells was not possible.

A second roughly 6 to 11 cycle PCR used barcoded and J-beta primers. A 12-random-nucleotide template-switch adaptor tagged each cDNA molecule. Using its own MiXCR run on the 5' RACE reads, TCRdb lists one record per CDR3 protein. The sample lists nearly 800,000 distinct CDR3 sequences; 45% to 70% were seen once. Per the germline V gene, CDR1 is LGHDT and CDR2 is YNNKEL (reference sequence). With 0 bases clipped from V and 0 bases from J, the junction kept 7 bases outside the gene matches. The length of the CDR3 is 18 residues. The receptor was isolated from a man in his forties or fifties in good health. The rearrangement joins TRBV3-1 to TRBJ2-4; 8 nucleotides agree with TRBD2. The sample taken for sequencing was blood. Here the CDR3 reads CASSQEGVRGGAKNIQYF. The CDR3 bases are TGTGCCAGCAGCCAAGAGGGGGTTCGGGGGGGAGCCAAAAACATTCAGTACTTC. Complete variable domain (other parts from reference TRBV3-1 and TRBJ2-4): DTAVSQTPKYLVTQMGNDKSIKCEQNLGHDTMYWYKQDSKKFLKIMFSYNNKELIINETVPNRFSPKSPDKAHLNLHINSLELGDSAVYFCASSQEGVRGGAKNIQYFGAGTRLSVL.